The rows below give T cell receptor beta chains drawn from one sample of a study of Graves' ophthalmopathy and Graves' hyperthyroidism. TCRdb ran MiXCR on the multiplex PCR reads and lists one entry per CDR3 protein. The sample has more than 1,000,000 distinct CDR3 sequences, around a third seen once. Sequenced input: peripheral blood or thyroid tissue (not recorded which). These receptors originate from an adult man with Graves' hyperthyroidism. The CDR3 runs from the conserved cysteine through the conserved F or W. A D gene is named only where the DNA matches it firmly. Clone size appears in some rows only: once, few, many, or a class for an expanded clone.

clone size: -
J gene: TRBJ1-4
V gene: TRBV10-3
D gene: TRBD1
CDR3 protein: CAISPQGGERLLF
CDR3 DNA: TGTGCCATCAGTCCGCAGGGGGGTGAAAGACTGCTTTTT

clone size: -
J gene: TRBJ1-2
V gene: TRBV10-2
D gene: -
CDR3 protein: CASSEPDPSYGYTF
CDR3 DNA: TGCGCCAGCAGTGAGCCGGACCCTTCTTATGGCTACACCTTC

clone size: -
J gene: TRBJ1-5
V gene: TRBV7-2
D gene: TRBD1
CDR3 protein: CASIEGQPNQPQHF
CDR3 DNA: TGTGCCAGCATCGAGGGACAGCCCAATCAGCCCCAGCATTTT

clone size: once
J gene: TRBJ1-1
V gene: TRBV10-3
D gene: TRBD1
CDR3 protein: CAISMGQGLEAFF
CDR3 DNA: TGTGCCATCAGCATGGGACAGGGTCTTGAAGCTTTCTTT

clone size: many
J gene: TRBJ1-1
V gene: TRBV7-8
D gene: -
CDR3 protein: CASSPPRKAQAFF
CDR3 DNA: TGTGCCAGCAGCCCCCCCCGAAAGGCACAAGCTTTCTTT

clone size: -
J gene: TRBJ2-7
V gene: TRBV2
D gene: TRBD2
CDR3 protein: CASSPPGGPNEQYF
CDR3 DNA: TGTGCCAGCAGCCCCCCGGGGGGGCCCAACGAGCAGTACTTC

clone size: -
J gene: TRBJ2-1
V gene: TRBV15
D gene: -
CDR3 protein: CATSRDPLANNEQFF
CDR3 DNA: TGTGCCACCAGCAGAGATCCGCTGGCAAACAATGAGCAGTTCTTC

clone size: -
J gene: TRBJ1-2
V gene: TRBV7-2
D gene: -
CDR3 protein: CASSEAVPPTWGYTF
CDR3 DNA: TGTGCCAGCAGTGAGGCCGTTCCTCCGACCTGGGGCTACACCTTC

clone size: many
J gene: TRBJ1-6
V gene: TRBV19
D gene: -
CDR3 protein: CADRGNSPLHF
CDR3 DNA: TGTGCCGACCGGGGAAATTCACCCCTCCACTTT

clone size: many
J gene: TRBJ2-7
V gene: TRBV20-1
D gene: TRBD1
CDR3 protein: CSAPDRGDGEQYF
CDR3 DNA: TGCAGTGCCCCGGACAGGGGGGACGGCGAGCAGTACTTC

clone size: few
J gene: TRBJ2-7
V gene: TRBV7-9
D gene: -
CDR3 protein: CASSQDAGRSYEQYF
CDR3 DNA: TGCGCCAGCAGCCAAGATGCAGGTCGCTCCTACGAGCAGTACTTC

clone size: few
J gene: TRBJ1-4
V gene: TRBV10-2
D gene: -
CDR3 protein: CASKEASGAGKLFF
CDR3 DNA: TGCGCCAGCAAAGAGGCTAGCGGGGCAGGAAAACTGTTTTTT

clone size: -
J gene: TRBJ1-2
V gene: TRBV28
D gene: -
CDR3 protein: CASSLLRAASYF
CDR3 DNA: TGTGCCAGCAGTTTATTGAGAGCGGCCAGCTACTTC

clone size: -
J gene: TRBJ2-7
V gene: TRBV9
D gene: -
CDR3 protein: CASSVDGQPSYEQYF
CDR3 DNA: TGTGCCAGCAGCGTAGACGGGCAGCCCTCCTACGAGCAGTACTTC

clone size: many
J gene: TRBJ2-7
V gene: TRBV5-1
D gene: TRBD1
CDR3 protein: CASSSTGLAYEQYF
CDR3 DNA: TGCGCCAGCAGTTCGACAGGGTTGGCCTACGAGCAGTACTTC

clone size: -
J gene: TRBJ1-4
V gene: TRBV7-8
D gene: TRBD1
CDR3 protein: CASIEGAGEKLFF
CDR3 DNA: TGTGCCAGCATCGAGGGGGCAGGGGAAAAACTGTTTTTT

clone size: many
J gene: TRBJ2-7
V gene: TRBV29-1
D gene: TRBD2
CDR3 protein: CSAAGTSGVKSSYEQYF
CDR3 DNA: TGCAGCGCCGCTGGGACTAGCGGGGTGAAAAGCTCCTACGAGCAGTACTTC

clone size: -
J gene: TRBJ2-5
V gene: TRBV28
D gene: -
CDR3 protein: CASSPLRDTKETQYF
CDR3 DNA: TGTGCCAGCAGTCCTCTCAGGGACACGAAAGAGACCCAGTACTTC

clone size: once
J gene: TRBJ2-5
V gene: TRBV6-5
D gene: -
CDR3 protein: CASSLGVPLQETQYF
CDR3 DNA: TGTGCCAGCAGTTTGGGGGTTCCCTTACAAGAGACCCAGTACTTC

clone size: -
J gene: TRBJ1-4
V gene: TRBV25-1
D gene: TRBD1
CDR3 protein: CASTPSTGQVNEKLFF
CDR3 DNA: TGTGCCAGCACCCCCAGCACGGGACAGGTTAATGAAAAACTGTTTTTT

clone size: few
J gene: TRBJ2-7
V gene: TRBV11-2
D gene: TRBD2
CDR3 protein: CASSNWDYNYEQYF
CDR3 DNA: TGTGCCAGCAGCAATTGGGACTACAACTACGAGCAGTACTTC

clone size: -
J gene: TRBJ2-7
V gene: TRBV25-1
D gene: TRBD2
CDR3 protein: CASKSLGTSAYEQYF
CDR3 DNA: TGTGCCAGCAAGTCACTCGGGACTAGCGCTTACGAGCAGTACTTC

clone size: many
J gene: TRBJ1-2
V gene: TRBV5-1
D gene: -
CDR3 protein: CASSISPGPIYGYTF
CDR3 DNA: TGCGCCAGCAGCATATCCCCCGGGCCTATCTATGGCTACACCTTC

clone size: -
J gene: TRBJ2-2
V gene: TRBV7-3
D gene: -
CDR3 protein: CASSLRAAGLTGGELFF
CDR3 DNA: TGTGCCAGCAGCTTAAGGGCAGCTGGGCTGACTGGCGGGGAGCTGTTTTTT

clone size: many
J gene: TRBJ1-5
V gene: TRBV7-6
D gene: TRBD1
CDR3 protein: CASSLDGTGGQPQHF
CDR3 DNA: TGTGCCAGCAGCTTAGACGGGACAGGGGGACAGCCCCAGCATTTT

clone size: -
J gene: TRBJ2-1
V gene: TRBV7-9
D gene: -
CDR3 protein: CASSLAGRYNEQFF
CDR3 DNA: TGTGCCAGCAGCTTAGCCGGTCGCTACAATGAGCAGTTCTTC

clone size: -
J gene: TRBJ1-5
V gene: TRBV24-1
D gene: TRBD1
CDR3 protein: CATSDPDRDVSNQPQHF
CDR3 DNA: TGTGCCACCAGTGACCCGGACAGGGACGTTAGCAATCAGCCCCAGCATTTT

clone size: -
J gene: TRBJ2-2
V gene: TRBV19
D gene: TRBD1
CDR3 protein: CASSTIDRGRSGELFF
CDR3 DNA: TGTGCCAGTAGTACCATCGACAGGGGGCGAAGCGGGGAGCTGTTTTTT

clone size: few
J gene: TRBJ2-6
V gene: TRBV14
D gene: -
CDR3 protein: CVSSERGFTYSGANVLTF
CDR3 DNA: TGTGTCAGCAGCGAACGCGGGTTTACATACTCTGGGGCCAACGTCCTGACTTTC

clone size: -
J gene: TRBJ2-5
V gene: TRBV6-2/TRBV6-3
D gene: TRBD2
CDR3 protein: CVGRGGRETQYF
CDR3 DNA: TGTGTCGGCCGTGGCGGGAGAGAGACCCAGTACTTC

clone size: few
J gene: TRBJ1-2
V gene: TRBV7-9
D gene: -
CDR3 protein: CASSLGISNYGYTF
CDR3 DNA: TGTGCCAGCAGCTTAGGGATTTCTAACTATGGCTACACCTTC

clone size: many
J gene: TRBJ1-6
V gene: TRBV27
D gene: -
CDR3 protein: CASSFWSSPLHF
CDR3 DNA: TGTGCCAGCAGTTTCTGGAGTTCACCCCTCCACTTT

clone size: few
J gene: TRBJ2-2
V gene: TRBV14
D gene: TRBD2
CDR3 protein: CASSQTGTSGRRSTGELFF
CDR3 DNA: TGTGCCAGCAGCCAAACCGGGACTAGCGGGAGAAGGAGCACCGGGGAGCTGTTTTTT

clone size: many
J gene: TRBJ1-2
V gene: TRBV6-5
D gene: -
CDR3 protein: CASSEDRTGGYTF
CDR3 DNA: TGTGCCAGCAGTGAAGACAGGACGGGGGGCTACACCTTC

clone size: many
J gene: TRBJ1-2
V gene: TRBV20-1
D gene: -
CDR3 protein: CSARIQQSGGSYGYTF
CDR3 DNA: TGCAGTGCTAGAATCCAGCAATCCGGGGGTAGCTATGGCTACACCTTC

clone size: few
J gene: TRBJ1-3
V gene: TRBV7-2
D gene: -
CDR3 protein: CASSLEGGLPGNTIYF
CDR3 DNA: TGTGCCAGCAGCTTAGAGGGGGGTTTACCTGGAAACACCATATATTTT

clone size: many
J gene: TRBJ2-7
V gene: TRBV20-1
D gene: TRBD2
CDR3 protein: CSARGRGDSYEQYF
CDR3 DNA: TGCAGTGCTAGAGGGCGGGGGGACTCCTACGAGCAGTACTTC

clone size: few
J gene: TRBJ1-5
V gene: TRBV9
D gene: TRBD1
CDR3 protein: CASSLGTGGLYSNQPQHF
CDR3 DNA: TGTGCCAGCAGCCTTGGGACAGGCGGCCTGTATAGCAATCAGCCCCAGCATTTT

clone size: -
J gene: TRBJ1-1
V gene: TRBV7-9
D gene: -
CDR3 protein: CASRKPGESTEAFF
CDR3 DNA: TGTGCCAGCAGAAAACCAGGGGAGTCCACTGAAGCTTTCTTT

clone size: -
J gene: TRBJ2-7
V gene: TRBV14
D gene: -
CDR3 protein: CASSRRQGLHEQYF
CDR3 DNA: TGTGCCAGCAGCCGTAGACAGGGACTACACGAGCAGTACTTC

clone size: -
J gene: TRBJ1-2
V gene: TRBV25-1
D gene: -
CDR3 protein: CASSDAGNGYTF
CDR3 DNA: TGTGCCAGCAGTGACGCAGGGAATGGCTACACCTTC

clone size: many
J gene: TRBJ1-6
V gene: TRBV6-5
D gene: -
CDR3 protein: CASSYGRGVASPLHF
CDR3 DNA: TGTGCCAGCAGTTACGGACGAGGGGTGGCTTCACCCCTCCACTTT

clone size: -
J gene: TRBJ1-1
V gene: TRBV12-3/TRBV12-4
D gene: -
CDR3 protein: CASSFYRDTEAFF
CDR3 DNA: TGTGCCAGCAGTTTTTACCGGGACACTGAAGCTTTCTTT

clone size: -
J gene: TRBJ2-5
V gene: TRBV10-3
D gene: TRBD2
CDR3 protein: CASSEALQGLARETQYF
CDR3 DNA: TGTGCCAGCAGTGAAGCGCTTCAGGGACTAGCTCGAGAGACCCAGTACTTC

clone size: many
J gene: TRBJ1-2
V gene: TRBV10-3
D gene: -
CDR3 protein: CAISDGEAGWYGYTF
CDR3 DNA: TGTGCCATCAGTGACGGGGAAGCAGGGTGGTATGGCTACACCTTC

clone size: many
J gene: TRBJ2-7
V gene: TRBV20-1
D gene: TRBD2
CDR3 protein: CSARVRTSGRHSYEQYF
CDR3 DNA: TGCAGTGCTAGAGTTAGGACTAGCGGGAGGCACTCCTACGAGCAGTACTTC

clone size: many
J gene: TRBJ2-1
V gene: TRBV20-1
D gene: TRBD2
CDR3 protein: CSARLAGGRNEQFF
CDR3 DNA: TGCAGTGCCCGACTAGCGGGAGGTAGGAATGAGCAGTTCTTC

clone size: many
J gene: TRBJ1-1
V gene: TRBV19
D gene: TRBD1
CDR3 protein: CASSMQGANTEAFF
CDR3 DNA: TGTGCCAGTAGTATGCAGGGGGCGAACACTGAAGCTTTCTTT

clone size: many
J gene: TRBJ1-5
V gene: TRBV24-1
D gene: TRBD1
CDR3 protein: CATSDPQGREPQHF
CDR3 DNA: TGTGCCACCAGTGATCCACAGGGGCGGGAGCCCCAGCATTTT

clone size: -
J gene: TRBJ2-5
V gene: TRBV7-9
D gene: -
CDR3 protein: CASSTGSTEHNNQETQYF
CDR3 DNA: TGTGCCAGCAGCACCGGAAGCACAGAACACAACAATCAAGAGACCCAGTACTTC

clone size: -
J gene: TRBJ1-1
V gene: TRBV10-3
D gene: -
CDR3 protein: CASTEQFTGRGGDTEAFF
CDR3 DNA: TGTGCCAGCACCGAACAATTTACGGGGAGAGGGGGGGACACTGAAGCTTTCTTT

clone size: many
J gene: TRBJ2-6
V gene: TRBV10-3
D gene: -
CDR3 protein: CAISGPGVGSGANVLTF
CDR3 DNA: TGTGCCATCAGTGGGCCAGGGGTCGGTTCTGGGGCCAACGTCCTGACTTTC

clone size: -
J gene: TRBJ1-4
V gene: TRBV5-1
D gene: -
CDR3 protein: CASSLARAINEKLFF
CDR3 DNA: TGCGCCAGCAGCTTGGCCAGGGCCATTAATGAAAAACTGTTTTTT

clone size: -
J gene: TRBJ2-2
V gene: TRBV29-1
D gene: -
CDR3 protein: CSVESGTENTGELFF
CDR3 DNA: TGCAGCGTTGAGTCCGGGACGGAAAACACCGGGGAGCTGTTTTTT

clone size: -
J gene: TRBJ2-7
V gene: TRBV28
D gene: TRBD1
CDR3 protein: CASSLMTGEQYF
CDR3 DNA: TGTGCCAGCAGCTTGATGACAGGGGAACAGTACTTC